The entry that follows covers one T cell receptor beta chain sequence. The table lists this clone with a few counts. What antigen it recognizes has not been identified. Base qualities are not recorded, but no much larger clone differs from it by a single base. The CDR3 regions of human TCRbeta chains were analyzed by immunosequencing. Per the source publication's procedure: Repertoire TCRs were checked for matches against a reference library of SARS-CoV-2-specific TCRs that had been generated using the MIRA antigen-specificity platform. Breadth meant the fraction of unique TCRs that were SARS-CoV-2-associated, whereas depth meant the fraction of total T cells that were SARS-CoV-2-associated. Each spike-specific TCR was assigned to its reactive spike region and to a CD4 or CD8 class using the MIRA data. Log10-transformed breadth and depth values were compared by one-way ANOVA with Sidak's multiple comparisons tests. TCRdb mirrors the immuneACCESS table, restricted to in-frame sequences. Some clones are absent from its copies; in checked studies, under half trace to an unresolved V gene, and the reason for the others is unknown. Clone size and the V and J calls come from that table; the DNA yielded D and trimming. The table for this sample lists roughly 200,000 clones; 90% to 95% of them were counted only once. The top ten hold roughly 1% of the sample.

Reading the label with the study, this specimen's time point is: baseline before first vaccination. The treatment or condition label on this specimen signifies: meningococcal conjugate vaccine given as trial control. Samples from vaccinated people were obtained from the UK trials COV001 and COV002, which included a single-blind randomized controlled phase 2/3 trial of AZD1222 (ChAdOx1 nCoV-19) in healthy adults. For TCRbeta chain sequencing, PBMC samples were collected from trial participants at day 0 and at day 28 after the second dose. This sample is part of a study of T cell responses to AZD1222 COVID-19 vaccine (dated by TCRdb to about 2021). For the wider study: TCR sequencing covered some 240 trial participants: 200 to 220 given two doses of AZD1222 and about 26 given two doses of MenACWY control vaccine. Trial participants were enrolled by age into subgroups of 18-55, 56-69 and 70-plus years, and roughly 150, 30 and 60 TCR-sequenced participants, respectively, were included in these subgroups. The paper's findings and limits, for the study overall: Only five or six AZD1222 recipients were SARS-CoV-2 seropositive at baseline, limiting conclusions about previously exposed vaccinees. Because no day 14 peak-response samples were available, the repertoires could be characterized only after the peak T cell response. A significant rise in spike-specific TCR breadth and depth was observed after two AZD1222 doses relative to day 0 and relative to MenACWY recipients. Most participants were white British and females outnumbered males, and the authors suggested that clonal diversity may have been underestimated. In the small 56-69-year group, the increase in depth fell short of significance, most likely because of low power. CD4 TCRs associated with the vaccine covered the entire spike protein, and the dominant responses were in regions 160-218 and 743-854. Nearly half of unique spike-specific TCRs reportedly recognized epitopes outside regions mutated in the B.1.351 and B.1.1.7 variants.

The sample was peripheral blood, taken on day 0 of MenACWY control vaccination. This receptor was taken from an adult in good health.

The CDR3 loop reads CASSEGSRNQPQHF. The bases are TGTGCCAGCAGTGAAGGCAGCCGCAATCAGCCCCAGCATTTT. The chain uses TRBV6-1 and TRBJ1-5, with no reliable assignment of the D segment. Via the germline V gene, CDR1 is MNHNS and CDR2 SASEGT. V and J lose 1 base and 2 bases, and a span of 6 bases separates them. The CDR3 runs 14 amino acids, cysteine and phenylalanine included. Only the CDR3 DNA is retained, 42 bases long and in frame from the first base.